These 27 T cell receptor beta chains came from one sample sequenced in a study of cytomegalovirus exposure and HLA in healthy donors. PCR involved 60 Vbeta and 13 Jbeta primers. Generated by immunoSEQ multiplex PCR, the TCRdb table keeps only in-frame clones and is missing some. The sample lists about 84,000 clones; around 78% were seen once. Material: PBMCs. The receptors here all came from a male donor in good health and CMV-seropositive.

V gene TRBV5-4 combines with J gene TRBJ2-7, with 14 bases fitting TRBD2. The J segment lost 5 bases and the V segment lost 0 bases, leaving 7 bases of the junction unmatched. Germline-derived CDR1 and CDR2 are SGHNT and YYREEE (reference sequence). This CDR3 spans 17 amino acids. The CDR3 nucleotides read TGTGCCAGCAGCTTGGGACTAGCGGGAGGGCCAATGCACGAGCAGTACTTC. It is translated as CASSLGLAGGPMHEQYF.

The chain has TRBV25-1 and TRBJ2-1, with D tentatively TRBD2 (6 bases). V dropped 11 bases and J dropped 8 bases, with 22 bases sitting between them. Germline loops: CDR1 MGHDK, CDR2 SYGVNS. The CDR3 covers 14 residues. CDR3 DNA: TGTGCCCTAGAGTCTAGCGATAATATACATGAGCAGTTCTTC. This sequence encodes CALESSDNIHEQFF.

This clone was observed a few times. V usage is TRBV30 and J usage is TRBJ2-2; 8 bases agree with TRBD1. The CDR3 covers 16 residues. V lost 3 bases to trimming and J lost 0 bases; unmatched junction nucleotides: 6. CDR1 is GTSNPN, CDR2 SVGIG, per germline (reference sequence). The CDR3 nucleotides are TGTGCCTGGAGGGACGGACAGGGTCCGAACACCGGGGAGCTGTTTTTT. It encodes CAWRDGQGPNTGELFF. The complete variable domain, with remaining parts taken from reference TRBV30 and TRBJ2-2, reads SQTIHQWPATLVQPVGSPLSLECTVEGTSNPNLYWYRQAAGRGLQLLFYSVGIGQISSEVPQNLSASRPQDRQFILSSKKLLLSDSGFYLCAWRDGQGPNTGELFFGEGSRLTVL.

The rearrangement uses TRBV7-2 and TRBJ2-1; 13 bases are a match to TRBD2. The germline CDR1 and CDR2 sequences are SGHTA and FQGNSA. This CDR3 comprises 15 residues. Unmatched junction bases numbered 2, after V lost 3 bases and J lost 6 bases. The DNA for the CDR3 is TGTGCCAGCAGCTTGGGACTAGCGGGACGCAATGAGCAGTTCTTC. Amino acid sequence: CASSLGLAGRNEQFF.

This rearrangement joins TRBV9 to TRBJ2-1; 10 nucleotides agree with TRBD2. The V and J ends lost 4 bases and 0 bases, in that order; junction bases with no gene match: 4. Germline values: CDR1 SGDLS, CDR2 YYNGEE. CDR3 length: 16 amino acids. CDR3 sequence reads: CASSSGGASSYNEQFF. In nucleotides, the CDR3 is TGTGCCAGCAGCAGCGGGGGGGCGAGCTCCTACAATGAGCAGTTCTTC.

This clone was detected only once. V and J are TRBV15 and TRBJ2-2; TRBD1 aligns across 7 bases. With 3 bases clipped from V and 5 bases from J, the junction kept 9 bases outside the gene matches. This CDR3 comprises 16 residues. Germline assignment: CDR1 LNHNV and CDR2 YYDKDF (reference sequence). The CDR3 loop reads CATSSRQGEGTGELFF. The CDR3 DNA follows: TGTGCCACCAGCAGTAGACAGGGAGAAGGTACCGGGGAGCTGTTTTTT.

This clone was counted a single time. V usage is TRBV27 and J usage is TRBJ2-7; D is uncertain. The V gene lost 1 base and the J gene lost 3 bases, with 7 bases spanning the gap. Germline CDR1 and CDR2: MNHEY and SMNVEV (reference sequence). The CDR3 loop spans 13 amino acids. In DNA, the CDR3 is TGTGCCAGCAGTTTATACGCAGGCTACGAGCAGTACTTC. Translation: CASSLYAGYEQYF.

V is TRBV10-3 and J is TRBJ2-1; 11 nucleotides match TRBD1. V was pared by 0 bases and J by 5 bases, with 3 bases of the junction left unmatched. CDR3 size: 16 residues. Germline V gene sequence: CDR1 ENHRY, CDR2 SYGVKD. The CDR3 sequence: CAISESRDRGNNEQFF. The DNA for the CDR3 is TGTGCCATCAGTGAGTCTCGGGACAGGGGGAACAATGAGCAGTTCTTC.

This clone was detected once. In DNA, the CDR3 is TGTGCCAGCAGTTACTCTGAGGGTGGCTCTGGAAACACCATATATTTT. Translated: CASSYSEGGSGNTIYF. The chain carries TRBV6-5 and TRBJ1-3, with no clear D. This CDR3 comprises 16 residues. CDR1 is MNHEY and CDR2 is SVGAGI in the germline V gene. The germline V and J ends were trimmed by 0 bases and 0 bases, with 9 bases remaining between them.

The chain employs TRBV6-1 and TRBJ2-2, with 7 positions matching TRBD2. Germline CDR1 reads MNHNS; CDR2 reads SASEGT. J lost 4 bases, V lost 9 bases, and 8 bases had no gene match. There are 14 residues in the CDR3. In DNA, the CDR3 is TGTGCCAGTACTCGACTAGCCCTCACCGGGGAGCTGTTTTTT. Its protein is CASTRLALTGELFF.

This sequence joins TRBV4-3 and TRBJ2-2; maybe TRBD1 (6 bases). Per germline, CDR1 LGHNA and CDR2 YSLEER. V lost 0 bases and J lost 5, with 16 bases in between. The CDR3 contains 17 residues. The chain's CDR3 is CASSQDRGHLGTGELFF. CDR3 nucleotide sequence: TGCGCCAGCAGCCAAGATCGGGGACATCTGGGGACCGGGGAGCTGTTTTTT.

This clone came up once. This chain joins TRBV5-4 and TRBJ1-3; D gene unclear. The V gene's germline CDR1 is SGHNT and CDR2 YYREEE (reference sequence). V was trimmed by 5 bases and J by 0 bases, leaving 9 bases between them. This CDR3 has 14 residues. The CDR3 is CASRMTGSGNTIYF. The CDR3 nucleotides are TGTGCCAGCAGAATGACGGGCTCTGGAAACACCATATATTTT.

This sequence joins TRBV30 and TRBJ2-7; 12 bases line up with TRBD1. CDR1 and CDR2 (germline): GTSNPN, SVGIG (reference sequence). This CDR3 region has 15 residues. The trim removed 1 base at V and 6 bases at J, leaving 7 bases unmatched. The DNA for the CDR3 is TGTGCCTGGAGTGCCCCCGGGACAGGGGGCTCCGAGCAGTACTTC. Its protein product is CAWSAPGTGGSEQYF.

This clone was counted once. The chain combines TRBV4-3 with TRBJ2-2, with TRBD2 matching over 8 bases. CDR1 is LGHNA, CDR2 YSLEER, per germline. The CDR3 runs to 14 residues. Trimming cost V 4 bases and J 7 bases; bases outside gene matches: 5. CDR3 residues: CASSLGTSFGELFF. CDR3 in DNA: TGCGCCAGCAGCCTCGGGACTAGTTTCGGGGAGCTGTTTTTT.

V is TRBV5-1 and J is TRBJ2-7; 8 bases are shared with TRBD2. The CDR3 sequence is 16 residues long. V gave up 4 bases and J gave up 3 bases; unmatched junction bases: 12. Per the germline V gene, CDR1 is SGHRS and CDR2 is YFSETQ. The CDR3: CASSGKLAVRVYEQYF. In DNA, the CDR3 is TGCGCCAGCAGCGGCAAACTAGCGGTTCGTGTCTACGAGCAGTACTTC.

This clone came up once. The V gene is TRBV9, the J gene TRBJ1-2; the D gene is possibly TRBD1 (6 bases). The CDR3 is made up of 18 amino acids. The germline V gene encodes CDR1 SGDLS and CDR2 YYNGEE. Trimming pared 3 bases from V and 0 bases from J, leaving 21 bases between. CDR3: CASSEGLGHTSANYGYTF. The DNA of the CDR3 is TGTGCCAGCAGCGAGGGGCTGGGACACACCTCAGCTAACTATGGCTACACCTTC. Combining the CDR3 with reference TRBV9 and TRBJ1-2 gives the whole variable domain DSGVTQTPKHLITATGQRVTLRCSPRSGDLSVYWYQQSLDQGLQFLIQYYNGEERAKGNILERFSAQQFPDLHSELNLSSLELGDSALYFCASSEGLGHTSANYGYTFGSGTRLTVV.

CDR3 sequence reads: CASSVQGFGEQYF. The CDR3 nucleotides read TGTGCCAGCAGCGTACAGGGGTTTGGCGAGCAGTACTTC. This chain links TRBV7-2 with TRBJ2-7; 7 nucleotides match TRBD1. The CDR3 extends over 13 amino acids. Germline lookup yields CDR1 SGHTA and CDR2 FQGNSA. V was pared by 5 bases and J by 6 bases, with 7 bases of the junction left unmatched. The whole variable domain, filled in from reference TRBV7-2 and TRBJ2-7, reads GAGVSQSPSNKVTEKGKDVELRCDPISGHTALYWYRQSLGQGLEFLIYFQGNSAPDKSGLPSDRFSAERTGGSVSTLTIQRTQQEDSAVYLCASSVQGFGEQYFGPGTRLTVT.

This chain uses TRBV6-1 with TRBJ1-2; 9 positions match TRBD1. Germline V gene data show CDR1 as MNHNS and CDR2 as SASEGT. Trimming at V came to 4 bases and at J to 8 bases, leaving 5 bases not matched to a gene. CDR3 length: 13 residues. The CDR3 DNA is TGTGCCAGCAGTGCACAGGGGGCGGGGGGCTACACCTTC. It translates to CASSAQGAGGYTF.

V and J are TRBV9 and TRBJ1-4, with 9 nucleotides matching TRBD1. Germline loops: CDR1 SGDLS, CDR2 YYNGEE. J was trimmed by 12 bases and V by 4 bases; bases with no gene match: 7. The length of the CDR3 is 13 residues. CDR3 protein: CASSSVGQGELFF. The CDR3 nucleotides read TGTGCCAGCAGCTCGGTGGGACAGGGCGAACTGTTTTTT.

The V gene is TRBV27, the J gene TRBJ2-5, with TRBD2 matching over 11 bases. Germline values: CDR1 MNHEY, CDR2 SMNVEV (reference sequence). The junction had 19 bases not matched to a gene; V was cut back by 7 bases and J by 6 bases. The CDR3 sequence is 18 residues long. CDR3: CASNSPGLAEAVEQTQYF. In DNA, the CDR3 is TGTGCCAGCAACTCCCCGGGACTAGCGGAGGCTGTTGAGCAGACCCAGTACTTC.

The chain joins TRBV19 to TRBJ2-6; TRBD1 matches 8 bases. The germline gives CDR1 LNHDA, CDR2 SQIVND (reference sequence). This CDR3 spans 18 amino acids. Trimming removed 4 bases from V and 0 bases from J; junction bases left unmatched: 8. The CDR3 region has the DNA TGTGCCAGTAGTAGACCGGGACAGGCGGTCTCTGGGGCCAACGTCCTGACTTTC. Translated, it gives CASSRPGQAVSGANVLTF.

The chain joins TRBV14 to TRBJ2-5; 8 nucleotides match TRBD1. The J call may be in error: the DNA end matches TRBJ2-7 better. Per germline, CDR1 SGHDN and CDR2 FVKESK. The CDR3 is 15 amino acids. The CDR3 is CASSQTGERSYEQYF. As DNA, the CDR3 is TGTGCCAGCAGCCAGACAGGGGAGAGGTCCTACGAGCAGTACTTC.

The chain joins TRBV7-2 to TRBJ2-7, with 7 bases lining up with TRBD2. Germline CDR1 and CDR2: SGHTA and FQGNSA. V was clipped by 2 bases and J by 3 bases; unmatched bases: 10. The CDR3 length is 16 residues. CDR3 protein: CASSLRGAGASYEQYF. The CDR3 DNA reads TGTGCCAGCAGCTTAAGGGGCGCGGGAGCTAGCTACGAGCAGTACTTC.

V and J are TRBV30 and TRBJ2-7; tentatively, D is TRBD2 (5 bases). CDR3 length equals 15 residues. Looked up from germline, CDR1 is GTSNPN and CDR2 is SVGIG (reference sequence). V was cut by 1 base and J by 1 base, with 14 bases left in between. The CDR3 here is CAWSARLRGSYEQYF. The CDR3 DNA follows: TGTGCCTGGAGTGCCAGGTTAAGAGGGTCCTACGAGCAGTACTTC.

This chain links TRBV10-3 with TRBJ2-7; 11 bases line up with TRBD2. The CDR3 covers 16 residues. The germline V gene encodes CDR1 ENHRY and CDR2 SYGVKD. The J segment lost 2 bases and the V segment lost 6 bases, leaving 9 bases of the junction unmatched. CDR3 protein: CAIRGPGLADTYEQYF. In nucleotides, the CDR3 is TGTGCCATCAGGGGACCGGGACTAGCGGATACCTACGAGCAGTACTTC.

The J gene is TRBJ2-1, the V gene TRBV29-1; 12 nucleotides match TRBD1. V was pared by 7 bases and J by 8 bases, with 9 bases of the junction left unmatched. Germline lookup yields CDR1 SQVTM and CDR2 ANQGSEA. The CDR3 has 14 amino acids. The CDR3 protein is CSATGTGGLDEQFF. CDR3 in DNA: TGCAGCGCCACCGGGACAGGGGGCTTGGATGAGCAGTTCTTC.

The rearrangement links TRBV2 to TRBJ1-5; D remains ambiguous. Trimming left V 3 bases short and J 0 bases short, with 9 bases between. Looked up from germline, CDR1 is SNHLY and CDR2 is FYNNEI. The CDR3 loop spans 15 amino acids. The DNA for the CDR3 is TGTGCCAGCAGTGATGACACATATAGCAATCAGCCCCAGCATTTT. Translation gives CASSDDTYSNQPQHF.